The 8 T cell receptor beta chains in this list originate from one sample, sequenced in a study of control samples from healthy donors and cancer patients. Data came from immunoSEQ multiplex PCR; TCRdb stores just in-frame clones and leaves some out. The data show some 140,000 clones, roughly 90% seen once. Sequencing used PBMCs. The receptors here all came from a man aged 45-65 years with head and neck cancer.

The chain links TRBV20-1 to TRBJ1-4, with 9 bases lining up with TRBD1. Germline trimming cut 5 bases from V and 6 bases from J; bases unmatched to any gene: 10. From germline, CDR1 is DFQATT and CDR2 SNEGSKA (reference sequence). The CDR3 extends over 15 amino acids. The CDR3 loop reads CSARGSGQGYEKLFF. The CDR3 region has the DNA TGCAGTGCTCGTGGATCGGGACAGGGATATGAAAAACTGTTTTTT.

The V call is TRBV4-1, the J call TRBJ2-6, with D uncertain. V was pared by 0 bases and J by 2 bases, with 8 bases between. Germline-derived CDR1 and CDR2 are MGHRA and YSYEKL. The CDR3 loop spans 16 amino acids. CDR3 DNA: TGCGCCAGCAGCCAAGATACTGGGGCTGGGGCCAACGTCCTGACTTTC. This gives the protein CASSQDTGAGANVLTF.

The chain links TRBV4-2 to TRBJ2-7; D possibly corresponds to TRBD1 (6 bases). V lost 0 bases to trimming and J lost 1 base, with 13 bases between them. This CDR3 is built from 16 residues. Per germline, CDR1 LGHNA and CDR2 YNFKEQ. The CDR3 DNA sequence: TGTGCCAGCAGCCAAGATTATTACAGGGCTTCCTACGAGCAGTACTTC. It translates to CASSQDYYRASYEQYF.

The chain carries TRBV4-1 and TRBJ2-7, with TRBD2 matching over 11 bases. After removal of 6 bases from V and 4 bases from J, the junction contained 8 bases not matched to a gene. The CDR3 is 15 residues long. Germline CDR1 MGHRA, CDR2 YSYEKL. CDR3 protein: CASRRLAGSKYEQYF. The CDR3 DNA follows: TGCGCCAGCAGACGACTAGCGGGATCTAAATACGAGCAGTACTTC.

The V and J genes are TRBV5-1 and TRBJ2-1; TRBD2 is a possible D gene (6 bases). The germline V gene has CDR1 SGHRS and CDR2 YFSETQ. The V and J ends lost 1 base and 7 bases respectively, with 18 bases between them. There are 16 residues in the CDR3. As DNA, the CDR3 is TGCGCCAGCAGCTTGAATCGCGGGATAGAGAAGAATGAGCAGTTCTTC. Its protein product is CASSLNRGIEKNEQFF.

The J gene is TRBJ1-2, the V gene TRBV28, with TRBD1 identical over 8 bases. The germline V gene has CDR1 MDHEN and CDR2 SYDVKM. This CDR3 is 13 amino acids long. The V segment lost 7 bases and the J segment 6 bases; nucleotides outside the gene matches: 7. CDR3 DNA sequence: TGTGCCAGCAACGACAGGGGTTCTCATGGCTACACCTTC. Translation: CASNDRGSHGYTF.

The V call is TRBV7-9, the J call TRBJ2-7; D unresolved. Germline CDR1 reads SEHNR; CDR2 reads FQNEAQ (reference sequence). Trimming removed 0 bases from V and 2 bases from J, with 14 bases in between. CDR3 size: 16 residues. In nucleotides, the CDR3 is TGTGCCAGCAGCTTAGCTCGATGGCAGGTACCCTACGAGCAGTACTTC. As protein: CASSLARWQVPYEQYF.

This clone was observed a handful of times. This chain links TRBV4-2 with TRBJ2-7, with a possible D match to TRBD2 (6 bases). Trimming removed 1 base at V and 3 bases at J, with 13 bases between. In germline, CDR1 is LGHNA, CDR2 YNFKEQ. The CDR3 contains 15 residues. CDR3 nucleotides: TGTGCCAGCAGCCAAGGGGGTAGCGGATACTACGAGCAGTACTTC. It codes for CASSQGGSGYYEQYF.